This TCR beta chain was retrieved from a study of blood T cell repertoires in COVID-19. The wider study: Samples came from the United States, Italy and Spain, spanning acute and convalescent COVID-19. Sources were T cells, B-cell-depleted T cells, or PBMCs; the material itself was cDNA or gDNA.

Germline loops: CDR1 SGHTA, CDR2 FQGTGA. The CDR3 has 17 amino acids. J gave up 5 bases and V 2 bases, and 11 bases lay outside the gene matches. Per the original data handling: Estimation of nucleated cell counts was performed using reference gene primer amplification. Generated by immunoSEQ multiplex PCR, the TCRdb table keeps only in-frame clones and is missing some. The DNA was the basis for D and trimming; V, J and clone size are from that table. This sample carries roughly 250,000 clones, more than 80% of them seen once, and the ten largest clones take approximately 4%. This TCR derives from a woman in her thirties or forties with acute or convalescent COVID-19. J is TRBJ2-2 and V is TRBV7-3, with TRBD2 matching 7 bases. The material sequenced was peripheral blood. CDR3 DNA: TGTGCCAGCAGCTTAGAGCTGGCGGGGGTATCGACCGGGGAGCTGTTTTTT. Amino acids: CASSLELAGVSTGELFF.